What follows describes a single T cell receptor beta chain. Its antigen is unknown. Germline trimming cut 3 bases from V and 4 bases from J; bases unmatched to any gene: 10. Germline CDR1 MDHEN, CDR2 SYDVKM. The CDR3 contains 17 residues. This sample stems from a study of T cells in Graves' hyperthyroidism and ophthalmopathy. Study information: Any treatment followed the collection of peripheral blood at initial diagnosis. General observations from the study: Most thyroid clonotypes with frequency above 0.001 were detected in blood.

These patients, aged 18 to 65, had recently diagnosed hyperthyroidism lasting under 2 months. Clinical symptoms, serum thyroxine, TRAb, thyroid ultrasound and orbital computed tomography established diagnosis. RNA transcripts yielded amplified TCR beta CDR3 regions. HTBI primers were employed in a first-round RT-PCR of the TCR CDR3. TCRdb analysed the multiplex PCR reads with MiXCR anew, one entry per CDR3 protein. The data contain 500,000 to 600,000 distinct CDR3 sequences, 16% of them singletons. This TCR was recovered from a woman aged 18-29 years with Graves' hyperthyroidism. The sample comprised blood. This sequence joins TRBV28 and TRBJ2-1; the match to TRBD2 covers 9 bases. The CDR3 spells CASSFRRAGGVYNEQFF. Here the CDR3 DNA reads TGTGCCAGCAGTTTTCGGCGGGCGGGGGGGGTGTACAATGAGCAGTTCTTC. Together with reference TRBV28 and TRBJ2-1, the CDR3 gives the full variable domain: DVKVTQSSRYLVKRTGEKVFLECVQDMDHENMFWYRQDPGLGLRLIYFSYDVKMKEKGDIPEGYSVSREKKERFSLILESASTNQTSMYLCASSFRRAGGVYNEQFFGPGTRLTVL.